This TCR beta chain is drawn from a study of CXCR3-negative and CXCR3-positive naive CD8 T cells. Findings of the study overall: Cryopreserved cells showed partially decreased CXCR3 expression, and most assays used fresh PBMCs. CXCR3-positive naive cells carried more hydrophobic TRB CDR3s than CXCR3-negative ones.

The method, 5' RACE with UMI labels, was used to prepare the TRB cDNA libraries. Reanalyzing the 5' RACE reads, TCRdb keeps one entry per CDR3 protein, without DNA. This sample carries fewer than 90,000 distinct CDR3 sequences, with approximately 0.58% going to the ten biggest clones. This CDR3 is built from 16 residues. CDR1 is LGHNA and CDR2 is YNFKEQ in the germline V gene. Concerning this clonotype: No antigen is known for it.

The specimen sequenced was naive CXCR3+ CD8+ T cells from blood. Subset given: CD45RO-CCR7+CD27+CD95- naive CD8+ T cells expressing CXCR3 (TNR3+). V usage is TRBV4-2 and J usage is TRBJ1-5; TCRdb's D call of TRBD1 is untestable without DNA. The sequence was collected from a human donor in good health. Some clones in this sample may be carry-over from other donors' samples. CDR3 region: CASSQFGTGLDQPKHF.